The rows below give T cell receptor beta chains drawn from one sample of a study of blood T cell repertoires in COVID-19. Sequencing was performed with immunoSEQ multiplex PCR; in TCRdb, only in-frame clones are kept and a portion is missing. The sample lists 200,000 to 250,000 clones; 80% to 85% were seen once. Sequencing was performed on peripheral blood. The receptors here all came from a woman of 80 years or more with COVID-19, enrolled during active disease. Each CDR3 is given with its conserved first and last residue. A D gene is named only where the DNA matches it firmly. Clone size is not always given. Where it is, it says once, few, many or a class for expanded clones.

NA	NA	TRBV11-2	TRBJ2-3	CASTQGEGGTSTDTQYF	TGTGCCAGCACACAGGGAGAGGGAGGGACTAGCACAGATACGCAGTATTTT
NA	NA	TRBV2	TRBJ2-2	CASNEGGTNTGELFF	TGTGCCAGCAACGAGGGAGGCACGAACACCGGGGAGCTGTTTTTT
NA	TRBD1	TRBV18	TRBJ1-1	CASSPHDRGMNTEAFF	TGTGCCAGCTCACCTCATGACAGGGGGATGAACACTGAAGCTTTCTTT
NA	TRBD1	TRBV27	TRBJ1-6	CASRLDRGSSPLHF	TGTGCCAGCAGATTGGACAGGGGTAGTTCACCCCTCCACTTT
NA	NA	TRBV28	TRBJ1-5	CASSLSRGSNQPQHF	TGTGCCAGCAGTTTAAGTCGGGGAAGCAATCAGCCCCAGCATTTT
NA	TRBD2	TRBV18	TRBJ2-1	CASSPLDGGVVEQFF	TGTGCCAGCTCACCACTAGACGGGGGGGTTGTTGAGCAGTTCTTC
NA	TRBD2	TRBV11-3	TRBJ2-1	CASSFLPSGVINEQFF	TGTGCCAGCAGCTTCTTACCAAGCGGGGTAATTAATGAGCAGTTCTTC
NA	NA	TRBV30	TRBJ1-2	CAWAGGGVDGYTF	TGTGCCTGGGCCGGCGGGGGCGTGGATGGCTACACCTTC
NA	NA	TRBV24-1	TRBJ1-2	CATSESTDLYGYTF	TGTGCCACCAGTGAATCAACAGACCTCTATGGCTACACCTTC
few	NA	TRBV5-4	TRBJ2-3	CASSPRGDTQYF	TGTGCCAGCAGCCCCCGGGGAGATACGCAGTATTTT
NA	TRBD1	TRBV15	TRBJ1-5	CATSRTGDQPQHF	TGTGCCACCAGCAGGACAGGGGACCAGCCCCAGCATTTT
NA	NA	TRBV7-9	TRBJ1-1	CASNSGTTNTEAFF	TGTGCCAGCAATTCCGGGACAACGAACACTGAAGCTTTCTTT
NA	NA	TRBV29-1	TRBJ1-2	CSVEDGGTSRRGYTF	TGCAGCGTTGAAGATGGGGGGACGAGCCGGCGAGGCTACACCTTC
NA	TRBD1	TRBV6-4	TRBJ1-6	CASSATGESPLHF	TGTGCCAGCAGTGCGACAGGGGAATCACCCCTCCACTTT
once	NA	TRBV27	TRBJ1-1	CASSLWGRPNTEAFF	TGTGCCAGCAGTTTATGGGGGCGACCGAACACTGAAGCTTTCTTT
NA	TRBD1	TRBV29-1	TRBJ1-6	CRWDRVAWKGSPLHF	TGTCGTTGGGACAGGGTGGCCTGGAAGGGGTCACCCCTCCACTTT
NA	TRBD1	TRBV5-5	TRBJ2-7	CASSSGQGVLEQYF	TGTGCCAGCAGCTCCGGACAGGGGGTGCTTGAGCAGTACTTC
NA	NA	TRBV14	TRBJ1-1	CASSRQLNTEAFF	TGTGCCAGCAGCAGACAGCTGAACACTGAAGCTTTCTTT
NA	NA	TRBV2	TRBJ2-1	CASSEAGSSYNEQFF	TGTGCCAGCAGTGAAGCGGGGAGCTCCTACAATGAGCAGTTCTTC
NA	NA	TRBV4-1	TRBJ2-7	CASTPQKGSDEQYF	TGCGCCAGCACTCCTCAGAAGGGGTCGGACGAGCAGTACTTC
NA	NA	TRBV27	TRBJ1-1	CASSFEGDTEAFF	TGTGCCAGCAGTTTCGAAGGAGACACTGAAGCTTTCTTT
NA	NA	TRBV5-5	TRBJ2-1	CASSLVWAYNEQFF	TGTGCCAGCAGCTTGGTTTGGGCTTACAATGAGCAGTTCTTC
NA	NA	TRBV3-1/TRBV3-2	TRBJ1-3	CASSQGRPSGNTIYF	TGTGCCAGCAGCCAGGGCAGACCCTCTGGAAACACCATATATTTT
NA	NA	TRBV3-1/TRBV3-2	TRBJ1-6	CASSQELPNSPLHF	TGTGCCAGCAGCCAAGAACTTCCCAATTCACCCCTCCACTTT
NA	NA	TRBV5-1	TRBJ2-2	CASSLELASRELFF	TGCGCCAGCAGCTTGGAGTTAGCATCCAGGGAGCTGTTTTTT
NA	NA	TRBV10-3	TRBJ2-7	CAIRETLAEQYF	TGTGCCATCAGAGAAACACTAGCCGAGCAGTACTTC
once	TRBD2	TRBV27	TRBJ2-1	CASSDLRWGTSGASSYNEQFF	TGTGCCAGCAGTGACCTCCGTTGGGGGACTAGCGGAGCGAGCTCCTACAATGAGCAGTTCTTC
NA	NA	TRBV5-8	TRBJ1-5	CASSLLSQSSAQHF	TGTGCCAGCAGCTTACTCTCCCAAAGTTCGGCCCAGCATTTT
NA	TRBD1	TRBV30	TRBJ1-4	CAWDNGQAHEKLFF	TGTGCCTGGGACAATGGACAGGCACATGAAAAACTGTTTTTT
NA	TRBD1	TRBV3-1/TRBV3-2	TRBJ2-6	CASSQRTGGQANGANVLTF	TGTGCCAGCAGCCAACGCACAGGGGGCCAGGCGAACGGGGCCAACGTCCTGACTTTC
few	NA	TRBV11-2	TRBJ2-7	CASSAKTGHLASYEQYF	TGTGCCAGCAGCGCGAAAACAGGCCACCTGGCCTCCTACGAGCAGTACTTC
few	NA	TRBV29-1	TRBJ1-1	CSVEVRMTSSTEAFF	TGCAGCGTTGAAGTCCGTATGACAAGCTCCACTGAAGCTTTCTTT
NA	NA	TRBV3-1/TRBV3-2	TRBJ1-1	CASSQGWMRTEAFF	TGTGCCAGCAGCCAAGGATGGATGAGGACTGAAGCTTTCTTT
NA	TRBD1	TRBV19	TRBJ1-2	CASSSTGGYGYTF	TGTGCCAGTAGCTCTACAGGGGGCTATGGCTACACCTTC
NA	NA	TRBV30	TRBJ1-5	CAWSRQGNQPQHF	TGTGCCTGGAGTCGGCAGGGCAATCAGCCCCAGCATTTT
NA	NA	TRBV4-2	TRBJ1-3	CASRTESSGNTIYF	TGTGCCAGCAGGACTGAGAGCTCTGGAAACACCATATATTTT
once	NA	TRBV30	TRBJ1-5	CAWSSSLAQTGQPQHF	TGTGCCTGGAGTTCCTCTCTGGCCCAAACAGGGCAGCCCCAGCATTTT
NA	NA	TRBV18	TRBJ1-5	CASSPSGGIYSNQPQHF	TGTGCCAGCTCACCCTCCGGAGGGATCTATAGCAATCAGCCCCAGCATTTT
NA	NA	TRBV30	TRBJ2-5	CAWSVGGTQETQYF	TGTGCCTGGAGTGTCGGCGGGACCCAAGAGACCCAGTACTTC
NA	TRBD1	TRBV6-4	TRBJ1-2	CASSPGGIYGYTF	TGTGCCAGCAGTCCAGGGGGCATCTATGGCTACACCTTC
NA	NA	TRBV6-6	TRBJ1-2	CASSPEGVDGYTF	TGTGCCAGCAGTCCGGAGGGAGTTGATGGCTACACCTTC
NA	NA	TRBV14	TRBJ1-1	CASSQGVLNTEAFF	TGTGCCAGCAGCCAAGGAGTCCTGAACACTGAAGCTTTCTTT
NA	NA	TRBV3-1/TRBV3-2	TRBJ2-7	CASSLRDTYEQYF	TGTGCCAGCAGCCTCCGGGACACCTACGAGCAGTACTTC
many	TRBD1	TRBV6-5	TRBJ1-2	CASTDRAAGYTF	TGTGCCAGCACGGACAGGGCGGCAGGCTACACCTTC
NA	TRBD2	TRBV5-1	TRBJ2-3	CASSLHASGGVADTQYF	TGCGCCAGCAGCTTGCATGCTAGCGGAGGGGTTGCAGATACGCAGTATTTT
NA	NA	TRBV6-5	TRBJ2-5	CASSAEGRETQYF	TGTGCCAGCAGCGCGGAGGGCCGGGAGACCCAGTACTTC
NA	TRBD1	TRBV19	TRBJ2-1	CASSIGQGALDEQFF	TGTGCCAGTAGTATAGGACAGGGGGCTCTGGATGAGCAGTTCTTC
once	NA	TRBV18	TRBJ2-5	CASSPVGLETQYF	TGTGCCAGCTCACCCGTGGGGCTAGAGACCCAGTACTTC
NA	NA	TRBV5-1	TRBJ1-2	CASSLEGQVGIYGYTF	TGCGCCAGCAGCTTGGAGGGTCAGGTCGGGATTTATGGCTACACCTTC